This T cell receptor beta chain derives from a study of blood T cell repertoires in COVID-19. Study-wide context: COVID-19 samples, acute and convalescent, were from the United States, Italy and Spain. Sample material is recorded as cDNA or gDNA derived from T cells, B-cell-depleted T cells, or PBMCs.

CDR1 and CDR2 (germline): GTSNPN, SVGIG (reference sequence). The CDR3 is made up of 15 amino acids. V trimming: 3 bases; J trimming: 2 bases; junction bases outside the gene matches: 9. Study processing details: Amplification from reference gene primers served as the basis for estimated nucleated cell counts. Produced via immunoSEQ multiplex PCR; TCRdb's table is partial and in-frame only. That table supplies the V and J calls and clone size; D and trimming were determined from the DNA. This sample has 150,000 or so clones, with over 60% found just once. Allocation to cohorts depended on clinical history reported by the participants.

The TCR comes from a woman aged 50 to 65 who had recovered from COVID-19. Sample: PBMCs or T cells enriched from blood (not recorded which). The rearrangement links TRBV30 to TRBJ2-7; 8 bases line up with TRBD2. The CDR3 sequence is CAWSRLLADPYEQYF. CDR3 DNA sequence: TGTGCCTGGAGCCGCTTACTAGCGGACCCCTACGAGCAGTACTTC.